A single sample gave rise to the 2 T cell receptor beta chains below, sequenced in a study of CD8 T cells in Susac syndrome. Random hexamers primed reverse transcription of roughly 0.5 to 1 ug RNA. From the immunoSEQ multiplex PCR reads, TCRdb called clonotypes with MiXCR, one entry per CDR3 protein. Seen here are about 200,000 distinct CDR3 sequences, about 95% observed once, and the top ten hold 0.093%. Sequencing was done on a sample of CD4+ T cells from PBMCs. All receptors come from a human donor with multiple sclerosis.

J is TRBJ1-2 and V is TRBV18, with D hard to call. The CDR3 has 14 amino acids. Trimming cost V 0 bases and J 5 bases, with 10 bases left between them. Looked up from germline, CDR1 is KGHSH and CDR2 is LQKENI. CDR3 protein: CASSPPETRYGYTF. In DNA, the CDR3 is TGTGCCAGCTCACCACCTGAGACACGTTATGGCTACACCTTC.

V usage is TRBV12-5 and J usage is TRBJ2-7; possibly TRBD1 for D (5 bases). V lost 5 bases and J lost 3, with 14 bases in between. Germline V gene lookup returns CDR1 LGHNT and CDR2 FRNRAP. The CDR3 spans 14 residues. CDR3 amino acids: CASGQTTANYEQYF. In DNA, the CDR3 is TGTGCTAGTGGTCAAACGACAGCAAACTACGAGCAGTACTTC. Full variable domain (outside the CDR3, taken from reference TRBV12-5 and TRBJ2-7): DARVTQTPRHKVTEMGQEVTMRCQPILGHNTVFWYRQTMMQGLELLAYFRNRAPLDDSGMPKDRFSAEMPDATLATLKIQPSEPRDSAVYFCASGQTTANYEQYFGPGTRLTVT.